The 29 T cell receptor beta chains listed next were all sequenced from one sample in a study of OX40 agonist ivuxolimab in advanced cancers. Sequenced by immunoSEQ multiplex PCR; TCRdb stores in-frame clones only, minus some. The sample has about 40,000 clones, around 83% seen once. Material: CD4+ or CD8+ T cells sorted from blood, obtained in a trial of the OX40 agonist ivuxolimab. Receptor source: an adult with an advanced solid tumor such as melanoma, head and neck, liver or kidney cancer.

V is TRBV7-8 and J is TRBJ1-2; no clear D gene. CDR1 and CDR2 (germline): SGHVS, FQNEAQ. The CDR3 has 14 amino acids. The V and J ends lost 5 bases and 8 bases respectively, with 18 bases between them. CDR3 amino acids: CASSQENGVRGYTF. Written as DNA, the CDR3 is TGTGCCAGCAGCCAAGAGAACGGTGTAAGGGGCTACACCTTC.

This chain uses TRBV6-1 with TRBJ2-3; D unresolved. CDR3 length equals 13 residues. The germline V gene encodes CDR1 MNHNS and CDR2 SASEGT. The V gene lost 6 bases and the J gene lost 2 bases, with 9 bases spanning the gap. The CDR3 loop reads CASSPTNTDTQYF. CDR3 nucleotides: TGTGCCAGCAGCCCGACCAACACAGATACGCAGTATTTT.

The genes are TRBV6-6 and TRBJ1-1; 7 bases are a match to TRBD1. The trim removed 2 bases at V and 7 bases at J, leaving 7 bases unmatched. Looked up from germline, CDR1 is MNHNY and CDR2 is SVGAGI (reference sequence). This CDR3 is 14 amino acids long. The CDR3 sequence is CASSYDREGGEAFF. DNA of the CDR3: TGTGCCAGCAGTTACGACAGGGAGGGAGGTGAAGCTTTCTTT.

The CDR3 DNA is TGCAGCCTCATTGGCTCATCGGGATCAGCGACTTGGAACACTGAAGCTTTCTTT. Translation gives CSLIGSSGSATWNTEAFF. The chain has TRBV29-1 and TRBJ1-1; no clear D gene. Trimming took 8 bases from V and 1 from J, leaving 29 bases between them. This CDR3 has 18 amino acids. Per germline, CDR1 SQVTM and CDR2 ANQGSEA.

This clone was picked up a small number of times. The rearrangement links TRBV10-2 to TRBJ2-5; 10 nucleotides agree with TRBD2. Germline V gene lookup returns CDR1 WSHSY and CDR2 SAAADI. The V gene end was trimmed by 8 bases and the J gene end by 5 bases; junction bases not matched to a gene: 11. The CDR3 loop spans 15 amino acids. This chain's CDR3 is CASWGKRGGRETQYF. The CDR3 DNA sequence: TGCGCCAGCTGGGGGAAGCGGGGGGGCCGGGAGACCCAGTACTTC.

The chain couples TRBV6-6 to TRBJ1-1; D possibly corresponds to TRBD1 (6 bases). Trimming pared 8 bases from V and 2 bases from J, leaving 18 bases between. Germline loops: CDR1 MNHNY, CDR2 SVGAGI (reference sequence). The CDR3 consists of 15 residues. This chain's CDR3 is CASALAGQLNTEAFF. CDR3 bases: TGTGCCAGCGCTCTCGCCGGACAGCTTAACACTGAAGCTTTCTTT.

This sequence joins TRBV2 and TRBJ2-7, with D uncertain. Germline V gene lookup returns CDR1 SNHLY and CDR2 FYNNEI. The CDR3 sequence is 15 residues long. V was pared by 0 bases and J by 7 bases, with 16 bases between. CDR3 amino acids: CASSEALLSSLEQYF. CDR3 DNA: TGTGCCAGCAGTGAAGCGCTTCTTTCATCCTTGGAGCAGTACTTC.

The chain is built from TRBV6-5 and TRBJ1-4, with 7 positions matching TRBD1. The germline gives CDR1 MNHEY, CDR2 SVGAGI. The V segment lost 2 bases and the J segment 8 bases; nucleotides outside the gene matches: 5. This CDR3 is 14 amino acids long. The CDR3 sequence is CASSYRQGDEKLFF. The DNA of the CDR3 is TGTGCCAGCAGTTACAGGCAGGGGGACGAAAAACTGTTTTTT.

This clone was counted between two and nine times. The chain combines TRBV9 with TRBJ1-5, with a tentative D call TRBD1 (6 bases). The ends were cut back, 3 bases at V and 6 bases at J, with 13 bases in the middle. This CDR3 has 14 amino acids. CDR1 and CDR2 (germline): SGDLS, YYNGEE. CDR3 nucleotide sequence: TGTGCCAGCAGCGGAGGTGGGGGCGGTCAGCCCCAGCATTTT. Protein product: CASSGGGGGQPQHF.

The rearrangement links TRBV5-1 to TRBJ2-7, with D maybe TRBD1 (5 bases). Trimming removed 2 bases from V and 4 bases from J, with 13 bases in between. The CDR3 sequence is 14 residues long. In germline, CDR1 is SGHRS, CDR2 YFSETQ. This chain's CDR3 is CASSLGQGGYEQYF. The CDR3 bases are TGCGCCAGCAGCTTAGGGCAGGGTGGGTACGAGCAGTACTTC.

This chain connects TRBV2 to TRBJ2-2; 9 bases fit TRBD1. With V trimmed by 10 bases and J by 5 bases, 11 bases remained unmatched. Germline CDR1 and CDR2: SNHLY and FYNNEI. The CDR3 spans 15 residues. The CDR3: CATDSGTGITGELFF. In nucleotides, the CDR3 is TGTGCCACTGACTCCGGGACAGGGATAACCGGGGAGCTGTTTTTT.

J is TRBJ1-4 and V is TRBV19, with a possible D match to TRBD1 (6 bases). Trimming took 2 bases from V and 4 from J, leaving 20 bases between them. Germline V gene data show CDR1 as LNHDA and CDR2 as SQIVND (reference sequence). The CDR3 sequence is 18 residues long. The CDR3 protein is CASSICRGVTAINEKLFF. CDR3 in DNA: TGTGCCAGTAGTATATGTAGGGGGGTGACTGCCATTAATGAAAAACTGTTTTTT.

V gene TRBV4-1 combines with J gene TRBJ1-5; no definite D call. Germline CDR1 MGHRA, CDR2 YSYEKL. The CDR3 consists of 13 residues. With 5 bases removed from V and 2 bases from J, the gap between germline ends came to 7 bases. Written as DNA, the CDR3 is TGCGCCAGCAGCACGTTAGGCAATCAGCCCCAGCATTTT. The encoded protein is CASSTLGNQPQHF.

V gene TRBV5-3 combines with J gene TRBJ2-2, with 7 bases matching TRBD1. TRBV5-3 is an ORF, and what it does is uncertain. V shed 0 bases and J 4 bases; nucleotides not matched to a gene: 6. This CDR3 has 16 residues. The CDR3 reads CARSLAEGAGTGELFF. The CDR3 DNA sequence: TGTGCCAGAAGCTTGGCCGAGGGGGCCGGCACCGGGGAGCTGTTTTTT.

This rearrangement joins TRBV28 to TRBJ2-5; TRBD1 is a possible D gene (5 bases). V lost 6 bases, J lost 5 bases, and 19 bases lay in between. The length of the CDR3 is 15 residues. The germline V gene has CDR1 MDHEN and CDR2 SYDVKM. CDR3 DNA sequence: TGTGCCAGCAGCGACCTCCCTAGGGGCGCGGAGACCCAGTACTTC. Translated: CASSDLPRGAETQYF. Full variable domain (rest looked up from reference TRBV28 and TRBJ2-5): DVKVTQSSRYLVKRTGEKVFLECVQDMDHENMFWYRQDPGLGLRLIYFSYDVKMKEKGDIPEGYSVSREKKERFSLILESASTNQTSMYLCASSDLPRGAETQYFGPGTRLLVL.

This chain joins TRBV6-6 and TRBJ2-3; no clear D gene. Trimming cost V 2 bases and J 3 bases, with 6 bases left between them. Germline-derived CDR1 and CDR2 are MNHNY and SVGAGI (reference sequence). This CDR3 is 13 amino acids long. DNA for the CDR3: TGTGCCAGCAGTTACGATGGGACAGATACGCAGTATTTT. Protein sequence: CASSYDGTDTQYF.

This clone was recorded many times. The chain recombines TRBV2 with TRBJ2-1; the D is unclear. The germline gives CDR1 SNHLY, CDR2 FYNNEI. The V gene lost 4 bases and the J gene lost 6 bases, with 1 base spanning the gap. This CDR3 comprises 10 residues. The CDR3 sequence is CASSGNEQFF. The CDR3 DNA follows: TGTGCCAGCAGTGGCAATGAGCAGTTCTTC.

This clone was seen only a few times. This rearrangement joins TRBV19 to TRBJ1-5, with 7 bases aligning to TRBD1. J gave up 2 bases and V 7 bases, and 11 bases lay outside the gene matches. CDR1 LNHDA and CDR2 SQIVND come from the germline V gene (reference sequence). This CDR3 is 16 amino acids long. As DNA, the CDR3 is TGTGCCAGTACCGATGTTGTGCAGGGGGGCAATCAGCCCCAGCATTTT. It translates to CASTDVVQGGNQPQHF.

The chain joins TRBV7-2 to TRBJ1-2; perhaps TRBD1 as D (5 bases). The germline V gene has CDR1 SGHTA and CDR2 FQGNSA. CDR3 length: 13 amino acids. The ends were cut back, 5 bases at V and 11 bases at J, with 18 bases in the middle. The CDR3 coding sequence is TGTGCCAGCAGCGAAGGACAACGCCCGGGGTACACCTTC. Translating gives CASSEGQRPGYTF.

The rearrangement uses TRBV7-9 and TRBJ2-3; the D call may be TRBD1 or TRBD2 (5 bases each). CDR3 length: 16 residues. The V gene lost 5 bases and the J gene lost 7 bases, with 22 bases spanning the gap. Germline loops: CDR1 SEHNR, CDR2 FQNEAQ (reference sequence). The CDR3 coding sequence is TGTGCCAGCAGCGGTGCCCGGGGCGGGTCGCCGAATACGCAGTATTTT. It encodes CASSGARGGSPNTQYF.

The V gene is TRBV11-2, the J gene TRBJ2-1; D gene ambiguous. The CDR3 spans 12 residues. The V gene's germline CDR1 is SGHAT and CDR2 FQNNGV. Trimming cost V 1 base and J 8 bases, with 6 bases left between them. This CDR3 is CASSLVMYEQFF. In nucleotides, the CDR3 is TGTGCCAGCAGCTTAGTTATGTATGAGCAGTTCTTC.

V usage is TRBV5-6 and J usage is TRBJ2-1; possible D gene TRBD2, 6 bases. Germline lookup yields CDR1 SGHDT and CDR2 YYEEEE. This CDR3 is 13 amino acids long. V was cut by 0 bases and J by 7 bases, with 8 bases left in between. CDR3 DNA: TGTGCCAGCAGCTTGGCTAGCGAGAATGAGCAGTTCTTC. It specifies CASSLASENEQFF.

The rearrangement uses TRBV5-1 and TRBJ2-3; D perhaps matches TRBD1 (6 bases). Germline V gene sequence: CDR1 SGHRS, CDR2 YFSETQ. CDR3 length equals 16 residues. V was pared by 6 bases and J by 0 bases, with 17 bases between. The CDR3 is CASNLQGPTSTDTQYF. The CDR3, as DNA: TGCGCCAGCAATCTCCAGGGGCCAACTAGCACAGATACGCAGTATTTT.

V is TRBV9 and J is TRBJ2-1, with 14 bases that match TRBD2. CDR3 length: 15 residues. Germline-derived CDR1 and CDR2 are SGDLS and YYNGEE. The V segment lost 0 bases and the J segment 8 bases; nucleotides outside the gene matches: 1. The CDR3 sequence is CASSVVGLAGDEQFF. In DNA form, the CDR3 reads TGTGCCAGCAGCGTAGTGGGACTAGCGGGGGATGAGCAGTTCTTC. The full variable domain, its missing parts supplied by reference TRBV9 and TRBJ2-1, is DSGVTQTPKHLITATGQRVTLRCSPRSGDLSVYWYQQSLDQGLQFLIQYYNGEERAKGNILERFSAQQFPDLHSELNLSSLELGDSALYFCASSVVGLAGDEQFFGPGTRLTVL.

This clone was observed a handful of times. This chain connects TRBV9 to TRBJ2-5; tentative D call: TRBD1 (6 bases). Trimming removed 0 bases at V and 0 bases at J, with 9 bases between. The CDR3 length is 15 residues. Germline CDR1 SGDLS, CDR2 YYNGEE. The CDR3 protein is CASSVAQGHQETQYF. In DNA form, the CDR3 reads TGTGCCAGCAGCGTAGCTCAGGGGCACCAAGAGACCCAGTACTTC.

The gene calls are TRBV4-1 and TRBJ2-7; TRBD1 matches 7 bases. Trimming cost V 3 bases and J 4 bases; bases outside gene matches: 9. The CDR3 contains 15 residues. Germline lookup yields CDR1 MGHRA and CDR2 YSYEKL. For the CDR3, the DNA is TGCGCCAGCAGCCACCCGACCCAGGGGGTTTACGAGCAGTACTTC. Its translation is CASSHPTQGVYEQYF.

J is TRBJ2-7 and V is TRBV27; TRBD1 is a possible D gene (6 bases). The V end was cut by 3 bases, the J end by 6 bases, with 12 bases between. From germline, CDR1 is MNHEY and CDR2 SMNVEV (reference sequence). The length of the CDR3 is 13 residues. The CDR3 coding sequence is TGTGCCAGCAGTTTCGGGACAATGGGCGAGCAGTACTTC. Residues: CASSFGTMGEQYF.

The rearrangement joins TRBV7-2 to TRBJ1-2; 7 positions agree with TRBD1. In germline, CDR1 is SGHTA, CDR2 FQGNSA. Trimming removed 5 bases from V and 5 bases from J; junction bases left unmatched: 14. This CDR3 spans 16 amino acids. The CDR3 reads CASSPVVGQTRYGYTF. The CDR3 DNA follows: TGTGCCAGCAGCCCGGTCGTGGGACAGACGAGGTATGGCTACACCTTC.

V gene TRBV11-2 combines with J gene TRBJ2-5, with a possible D match to TRBD2 (6 bases). The V gene's germline CDR1 is SGHAT and CDR2 FQNNGV. CDR3 length: 12 amino acids. Trimming stripped 4 bases from V and 8 bases from J, with 11 bases between. As DNA, the CDR3 is TGTGCCAGCAGCTGGACTATAGAAACCCAGTACTTC. Translated, it gives CASSWTIETQYF.